This TCR beta chain is from a study of OX40 agonist ivuxolimab in advanced cancers. Collection of blood occurred at baseline, at cycle 4 day 1, and at cycle 7 day 1. The table came from immunoSEQ multiplex PCR; TCRdb's copy has only in-frame clones and leaves some out. This sample has around 40,000 clones; 75% to 85% occur once, and the top ten carry 4% to 4.5%. The CDR3 runs 13 residues. From germline, CDR1 is LNHDA and CDR2 SQIVND (reference sequence). Trimming left V 3 bases short and J 0 bases short, with 5 bases between. This specimen was CD4+ or CD8+ T cells sorted from blood, taken in a trial of the OX40 agonist ivuxolimab. The chain combines TRBV19 with TRBJ1-1; D remains unclear. The TCR sequence derives from an adult with an advanced solid tumor such as melanoma, head and neck, liver or kidney cancer. CDR3 in DNA: TGTGCCAGTAGTATGGTCGTGAACACTGAAGCTTTCTTT. Translation gives CASSMVVNTEAFF.